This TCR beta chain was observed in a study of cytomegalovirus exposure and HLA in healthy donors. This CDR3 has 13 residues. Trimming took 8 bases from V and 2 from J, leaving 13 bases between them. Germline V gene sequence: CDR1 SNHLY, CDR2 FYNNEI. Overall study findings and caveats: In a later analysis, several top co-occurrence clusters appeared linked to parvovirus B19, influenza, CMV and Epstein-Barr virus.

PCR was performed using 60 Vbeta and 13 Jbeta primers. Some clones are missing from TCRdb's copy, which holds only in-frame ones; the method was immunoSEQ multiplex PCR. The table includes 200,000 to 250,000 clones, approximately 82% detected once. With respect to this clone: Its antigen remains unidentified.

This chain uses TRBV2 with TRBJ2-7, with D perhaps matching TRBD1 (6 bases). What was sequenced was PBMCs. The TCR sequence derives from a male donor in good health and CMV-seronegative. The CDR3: CASRTRGTYEQYF. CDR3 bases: TGTGCCAGCCGGACCAGGGGAACCTACGAGCAGTACTTC. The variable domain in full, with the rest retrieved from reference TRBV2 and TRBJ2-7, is EPEVTQTPSHQVTQMGQEVILRCVPISNHLYFYWYRQILGQKVEFLVSFYNNEISEKSEIFDDQFSVERPDGSNFTLKIRSTKLEDSAMYFCASRTRGTYEQYFGPGTRLTVT.